A selection of T cell receptor beta chains follows, all from one sample in a study of cytomegalovirus exposure and HLA in healthy donors. Repertoires were generated with immunoSEQ multiplex PCR, while TCRdb's copy carries only in-frame clones and drops some. This table holds tens of thousands of clones, 82% found once. Sequenced input: PBMCs. The receptors originated from a woman aged 18-30 years in good health and CMV-seropositive. Both conserved end residues are part of each CDR3. D genes are given only for firm matches. Some rows have no size entry. The others give once, few or many, or a class for an expanded clone.

CDR3nt | CDR3aa | len | v_gene | abundance | d_gene | j_gene
TGTGCCAGCAGTTTAGCGATAAGCTCCTACAATGAGCAGTTCTTC | CASSLAISSYNEQFF | 15 | TRBV28 | . | . | TRBJ2-1
TGTGCCAGCAGCTCAGGTAGGGACAGCTTGAACACTGAAGCTTTCTTT | CASSSGRDSLNTEAFF | 16 | TRBV7-9 | few | TRBD1 | TRBJ1-1
TGTTCCAGCAGCTCCCGGGACAGGGGGCGCGTCCAGGGCACTGAAGCTTTCTTT | CSSSSRDRGRVQGTEAFF | 18 | TRBV7-9 | . | TRBD1 | TRBJ1-1
TGTGCCAGCAGCTGGGCTGGGGGGAGGAATCAGCCCCAGCATTTT | CASSWAGGRNQPQHF | 15 | TRBV5-6 | . | . | TRBJ1-5
TGTGCCAGCAGCCGCGCGGGGGACAACTACGAGCAGTACTTC | CASSRAGDNYEQYF | 14 | TRBV5-4 | . | . | TRBJ2-7
TGTGCCAGTAGTATAGTCCGGGACATTAATGAAAAACTGTTTTTT | CASSIVRDINEKLFF | 15 | TRBV19 | . | . | TRBJ1-4
TGTGCCACCAGCAAAGGACAGGGAAGGTCTGAAGCTTTCTTT | CATSKGQGRSEAFF | 14 | TRBV15 | . | TRBD1 | TRBJ1-1
TGTGCCAGCAGAGAAAGCGGGGGAGCGTCAGAGACCCAGTACTTC | CASRESGGASETQYF | 15 | TRBV6-6 | . | TRBD2 | TRBJ2-5
TGTGCCAGCAGCTTGGCGAGCGGGCTTTACTTC | CASSLASGLYF | 11 | TRBV7-2 | . | . | TRBJ2-7
TGTGCCAGCAGCGTAGGGGCCGAGAGCTCCTATAATTCACCCCTCCACTTT | CASSVGAESSYNSPLHF | 17 | TRBV9 | . | . | TRBJ1-6
TGTGCCAGCAGCCAAGATATTTTGGGGGGGAAGAACACTGAAGCTTTCTTT | CASSQDILGGKNTEAFF | 17 | TRBV4-2 | . | . | TRBJ1-1
TGTGCCAGCAGCTTTAGCGGGAGGGCCGGTAATGAGCAGTTCTTC | CASSFSGRAGNEQFF | 15 | TRBV7-2 | . | TRBD2 | TRBJ2-1
TGTGCCAGCAGCCCACGGGAGTTCGGGGAGCTGTTTTTT | CASSPREFGELFF | 13 | TRBV5-4 | . | . | TRBJ2-2
TGTGCCAGCTCACCTCTGGGACTAGCGGGGGGGAGCTCCTACAATGAGCAGTTCTTC | CASSPLGLAGGSSYNEQFF | 19 | TRBV18 | . | TRBD2 | TRBJ2-1
TGTGCCAGCTGCTCGACAGCCTACGAGCAGTACTTC | CASCSTAYEQYF | 12 | TRBV6-6 | . | . | TRBJ2-7
TGTGCCAGCAGCTTAGAAAGGGGCGGGGGAACCTCCTACGAGCAGTACTTC | CASSLERGGGTSYEQYF | 17 | TRBV13 | . | TRBD2 | TRBJ2-7
TGTGCCAGTAGGAAAGGCGCTGGCGCGTCTAGCGGGCTCACAGATACGCAGTATTTT | CASRKGAGASSGLTDTQYF | 19 | TRBV19 | . | TRBD2 | TRBJ2-3
TGTGCCACCAGCAGAGATCCGGGAGGACGGGGCAATCAGCCCCAGCATTTT | CATSRDPGGRGNQPQHF | 17 | TRBV15 | . | . | TRBJ1-5
TGTGCCAGCAGCTTATCGGGAGGCACTGAAGCTTTCTTT | CASSLSGGTEAFF | 13 | TRBV7-2 | . | . | TRBJ1-1
TGTGCCAGCAGTTACGAGGTTGCGGGGTCCGGGGAGCTGTTTTTT | CASSYEVAGSGELFF | 15 | TRBV6-5 | . | . | TRBJ2-2
TGTGCCAGCAGGTCCGTGCGGGGGGACCAAGAGACCCAGTACTTC | CASRSVRGDQETQYF | 15 | TRBV2 | once | TRBD2 | TRBJ2-5
TGCGCCAGCAGCCCGGGGGGACAGGGTACCTTGGGGGAGCAGTACTTC | CASSPGGQGTLGEQYF | 16 | TRBV4-3 | . | TRBD1 | TRBJ2-5
TGTGCCAGCAGTGAGCGCAGGGTGACGGATACGCAGTATTTT | CASSERRVTDTQYF | 14 | TRBV25-1 | . | . | TRBJ2-3
TGTGCCAGCAGTGCTTTTACGAACCCCGGGACAGGGGCCTACGAGCAGTACTTC | CASSAFTNPGTGAYEQYF | 18 | TRBV27 | . | TRBD1 | TRBJ2-7
TGCAGCATAAGCGAACCCGGGACAGGGCCCTCCTACGAGCAGTACTTC | CSISEPGTGPSYEQYF | 16 | TRBV29-1 | . | TRBD1 | TRBJ2-7
TGTGCCAGTAGTATTGTGGGGGCCGGGACTGAAGCTTTCTTT | CASSIVGAGTEAFF | 14 | TRBV19 | . | . | TRBJ1-1
TGCAGCGTCAGGACAACCGACTACAATGAGCAGTTCTTC | CSVRTTDYNEQFF | 13 | TRBV29-1 | once | . | TRBJ2-1
TGTGCCAGCAGTTTTTCAGGGGGCGAGCAGTACTTC | CASSFSGGEQYF | 12 | TRBV27 | . | TRBD1 | TRBJ2-7
TGCGTCAGCACCCCTAACGTCGCCTCCTCGGGCTACACCTTC | CVSTPNVASSGYTF | 14 | TRBV5-1 | . | . | TRBJ1-2
TGCGCCAGCAGCCAGGGACAGTCCCAAACTGGGGCCAACGTCCTGACTTTC | CASSQGQSQTGANVLTF | 17 | TRBV4-1 | . | TRBD1 | TRBJ2-6
TGTGCCAGCAGCGAAGGGGGGACAGGAAATTCACCCCTCCACTTT | CASSEGGTGNSPLHF | 15 | TRBV6-4 | . | TRBD1 | TRBJ1-6
TGTGCCAGTAGTATTAAGGCCCCCGGAGAGACTGAAGCTTTCTTT | CASSIKAPGETEAFF | 15 | TRBV19 | . | . | TRBJ1-1
TGTGCCAGCAGCCAAGTAGGCGGTCTAGCGGGAGAATCGGAGGGTAGCACAGATACGCAGTATTTT | CASSQVGGLAGESEGSTDTQYF | 22 | TRBV4-2 | . | TRBD2 | TRBJ2-3
TGTGCCATCAGTGGTCGACAGGACTACGAGCAGTACTTC | CAISGRQDYEQYF | 13 | TRBV10-3 | . | . | TRBJ2-7
TGTGCCAGCAGACTCCTTCCAAAGAACACTGAAGCTTTCTTT | CASRLLPKNTEAFF | 14 | TRBV28 | . | . | TRBJ1-1
TGCAGCGTGGCAGGGGAAAGGCTCTCTGGGGCCAACGTCCTGACTTTC | CSVAGERLSGANVLTF | 16 | TRBV29-1 | . | . | TRBJ2-6
TGTGCCAGCAGTTACTCGAGGGACAGCAACTATGGCTACACCTTC | CASSYSRDSNYGYTF | 15 | TRBV6-5 | once | TRBD1 | TRBJ1-2
TGTGCCAGCTGGAGACTAGCGGGAGGCGGTGAGCAGTTCTTC | CASWRLAGGGEQFF | 14 | TRBV7-2 | . | TRBD2 | TRBJ2-1
TGTGCCAGCAGTTTCCGGGACAGGGGTGACACCGGGGAGCTGTTTTTT | CASSFRDRGDTGELFF | 16 | TRBV27 | . | TRBD1 | TRBJ2-2
TGTGCCAGCAGCCAAGGAAGGTCCGGTGGGTGGGGCACTGAGCAGTTCTTC | CASSQGRSGGWGTEQFF | 17 | TRBV7-3 | . | . | TRBJ2-1